A selection of T cell receptor beta chains follows, all from one sample in a study of post-analysis software for immune sequencing data. TCRdb fed the PCR reads into MiXCR, producing one record per CDR3 protein. The sample carries 500,000 to 600,000 distinct CDR3 sequences, about 40% recorded once. Specimen: blood. All receptors derive from a girl aged 10 to 17 with multiple sclerosis. CDR3s include the opening cysteine and the closing phenylalanine or tryptophan. A D gene is named only where the DNA matches it firmly. Rows may omit the clone size; those that give it use once, few, many or a size class.

clone_size,j_call,v_call,d_call,cdr3_nt,cdr3_aa
NA,TRBJ2-5,TRBV24-1,NA,TGTGCCACCAGTCGCGGCGGGGACCAAGAGACCCAGTACTTC,CATSRGGDQETQYF
NA,TRBJ2-6,TRBV20-1,TRBD1,TGCAGTGCTTCGAGGACAGGGGAAGGCTCTGGGGCCAACGTCCTGACTTTC,CSASRTGEGSGANVLTF
few,TRBJ1-5,TRBV10-3,NA,TGTGCCATCAGTGAGTCAACGGAGCCCCAGCATTTT,CAISESTEPQHF
NA,TRBJ2-1,TRBV12-3/TRBV12-4,NA,TGTGCCAGCAGTTCGGCGTCGGGGACGGGTACAAATGAGCAGTTCTTC,CASSSASGTGTNEQFF
NA,TRBJ2-4,TRBV29-1,TRBD2,TGCAGCGTCCGGGGGGGGGAGAAAAACATTCAGTACTTC,CSVRGGEKNIQYF
few,TRBJ2-3,TRBV7-2,NA,TGTGCCACAGGAGGGAGTCGCCTTAGCACAGATACGCAGTATTTT,CATGGSRLSTDTQYF
NA,TRBJ2-4,TRBV5-1,NA,TGCGCCAGCAGCCTCCCGCCAGGGGTTGGAAACATTCAGTACTTC,CASSLPPGVGNIQYF
NA,TRBJ2-3,TRBV7-2,NA,TGTGCCAGCAGTCGTACCCGGGACCACAACACAGATACGCAGTATTTT,CASSRTRDHNTDTQYF
NA,TRBJ2-5,TRBV4-1,NA,TGCGCCAGCAGCCAAGGAACGGGGCAAGAGACCCAGTACTTC,CASSQGTGQETQYF
NA,TRBJ2-1,TRBV5-1,TRBD2,TGCGCCAGCAGCTCTTCCTTAAGACTAGCGCACAATGAGCAGTTCTTC,CASSSSLRLAHNEQFF
NA,TRBJ1-2,TRBV27,TRBD1,TGTGCCAGCAGTTTAAACCGGGACAGGGGAGCTGGCTACACCTTC,CASSLNRDRGAGYTF
NA,TRBJ1-1,TRBV4-2,NA,TGTGCCAGCAGCCAAGATCCCAGACAGAACACTGAAGCTTTCTTT,CASSQDPRQNTEAFF
once,TRBJ2-7,TRBV5-6,NA,TGTACCAGCAGCTTGGGGACCTACGAGCAGTACTTC,CTSSLGTYEQYF
NA,TRBJ2-2,TRBV20-1,TRBD2,TGCAGTGCGGGGGGGAGGGGTAGAACCGGGGAGCTGTTTTTT,CSAGGRGRTGELFF
NA,TRBJ1-1,TRBV5-1,TRBD1,TGCGCCAGCAGCGTGGACAGGGAGCTGTATGAAGCTTTCTTT,CASSVDRELYEAFF
NA,TRBJ2-5,TRBV7-8,TRBD2,TGTGCCAGCGTTGGGGGGAGGGAGCAGTACTTC,CASVGGREQYF
NA,TRBJ1-2,TRBV2,TRBD1,TGTGCCCTCAGGGACAGTCTCTATGGCTACACCTTC,CALRDSLYGYTF
NA,TRBJ1-1,TRBV9,NA,TGTGCCAGCAGAATTGGGACTGAGAACACTGAAGCTTTCTTT,CASRIGTENTEAFF
once,TRBJ2-7,TRBV2,NA,TGTGCCAGCACCCCGTATGGATACGAGCAGTACTTC,CASTPYGYEQYF
NA,TRBJ1-1,TRBV12-3/TRBV12-4,NA,TGTGCCAGCAGAAAGAGGACATCCATGAACACTGAAGCTTTCTTT,CASRKRTSMNTEAFF
many,TRBJ2-7,TRBV6-2/TRBV6-3,NA,TGCGCCAGCAGCTACCGTTACGAGCAGTACTTC,CASSYRYEQYF
NA,TRBJ1-1,TRBV20-1,NA,TGCAGTGCTAGAGACACTCTGGGGGCGAACACTGAAGCTTTCTTT,CSARDTLGANTEAFF
NA,TRBJ1-5,TRBV30,NA,TGTGCCTGGAGTGTACAAGGGGGGAATCAGCCCCAGCATTTT,CAWSVQGGNQPQHF
few,TRBJ2-1,TRBV20-1,NA,TGCAGTGCTAGAGCGGATTCCCCAAGCTATGAGCAGTTCTTC,CSARADSPSYEQFF
few,TRBJ2-5,TRBV12-3/TRBV12-4,NA,TGTGCCAGCAGTGACGGTAGATTCGTACAAGAGACCCAGTACTTC,CASSDGRFVQETQYF
NA,TRBJ2-7,TRBV6-2/TRBV6-3,TRBD1,TGTGCCAGCAGTTTTATCCCGGGACAGAGGACCTACGAGCAGTACTTC,CASSFIPGQRTYEQYF
few,TRBJ2-7,TRBV5-1,NA,TGCGCCACCAAGCAAGGGATGAGGGGCAAGGAGCAGTACTTC,CATKQGMRGKEQYF
few,TRBJ2-5,TRBV12-3/TRBV12-4,TRBD1,TGTGCCAGCAGTGGACAGGGGAAAGAGACCCAGTACTTC,CASSGQGKETQYF
NA,TRBJ2-2,TRBV20-1,NA,TGCAGTGCTAGGGACAGGAACACCGGGGAGCTGTTTTTT,CSARDRNTGELFF
NA,TRBJ2-5,TRBV11-3,NA,TGTGCCAGCAGCTCTTTCGAGCGAGTCCAAGAGACCCAGTACTTC,CASSSFERVQETQYF
few,TRBJ2-7,TRBV7-9,NA,TGTGTCAGCAGCTTAGGTGCCACCTACGAGCAGTACTTC,CVSSLGATYEQYF
few,TRBJ2-6,TRBV15,TRBD1,TGTGCCACCAACGCCATCCAGGGGGCCCCTGGGGCCAACGTCCTGACTTTC,CATNAIQGAPGANVLTF
NA,TRBJ2-5,TRBV5-1,NA,TGCGCCAGCCGAGGGCAGGGTGGATTGCAGACCCAGTACTTC,CASRGQGGLQTQYF
NA,TRBJ2-7,TRBV2,NA,TGTGCCAGCAGTGAAATAGGAGACAGAGCCTACGAGCAGTACTTC,CASSEIGDRAYEQYF
NA,TRBJ2-1,TRBV6-2/TRBV6-3,TRBD1,TGTGCCAGCAGTCCGGGCTGGACAGGGGGATTTAACAATGAGCAGTTCTTC,CASSPGWTGGFNNEQFF
few,TRBJ1-2,TRBV12-5,NA,TGTGCTAGTGGTTTGTCTCAATATGGCTACACCTTC,CASGLSQYGYTF
NA,TRBJ1-1,TRBV29-1,NA,TGCAGCGGACAGAGGATGAACACTGAAGCTTTCTTT,CSGQRMNTEAFF
NA,TRBJ2-3,TRBV6-5,TRBD2,TGTGCCAGCAGGGGACTAGCGGGGGCCGATACGCAGTATTTT,CASRGLAGADTQYF
few,TRBJ2-5,TRBV12-3/TRBV12-4,TRBD2,TGTGCCAGCAGTCACACCTTTCGAGGACTAGCGGGAGGGCCGAAGTTGGCCCAGTACTTC,CASSHTFRGLAGGPKLAQYF
NA,TRBJ2-7,TRBV5-1,NA,TGCGCCAGCAGCTTGGGTAGCCGCGCTCAACTGTACTTC,CASSLGSRAQLYF
NA,TRBJ2-7,TRBV6-5,NA,TGTGCCAGCAGTACCGGGGGGCAGACCTACGAGCAGTACTTC,CASSTGGQTYEQYF
NA,TRBJ2-5,TRBV6-6,NA,TGTGCCGCCCTCCGGAGGGGGGCCAGGGGGCAAGAGACCCAGTACTTC,CAALRRGARGQETQYF
NA,TRBJ2-3,TRBV12-3/TRBV12-4,TRBD2,TGTGCCAGCAGTTTCCCGACTAGCGGGAAGCTCACAGATACGCAGTATTTT,CASSFPTSGKLTDTQYF
NA,TRBJ2-7,TRBV7-2,NA,TGTGCCAGCAGCTTAGAATTCCCCAGGGAGCAGTACTTC,CASSLEFPREQYF
NA,TRBJ2-1,TRBV12-5,TRBD1,TGTGCTAGTGGCGACAGGGTCCCCTACAATGAGCAGTTCTTC,CASGDRVPYNEQFF
NA,TRBJ1-2,TRBV12-3/TRBV12-4,NA,TGTACCAGCAGTTTAAAGTCTCCCGGAATTCGGGGCTACACCTTC,CTSSLKSPGIRGYTF
NA,TRBJ2-3,TRBV7-8,TRBD2,TGTGCCAGCAGCTCACTACTAGCGGGAGATGCAGATACGCAGTATTTT,CASSSLLAGDADTQYF
once,TRBJ2-3,TRBV7-9,TRBD2,TGTGCCAGCAGCTTAGGGACTAGCGGACACACAGATACGCAGTATTTT,CASSLGTSGHTDTQYF
NA,TRBJ1-2,TRBV3-1,NA,TGTGCCAGCAGCCAAGTTTCCTTTAACTATGGCTACACCTTC,CASSQVSFNYGYTF
NA,TRBJ2-1,TRBV20-1,NA,TGCAGTGCTAGTGATCCGGGGGATGAGCAGTTCTTC,CSASDPGDEQFF
NA,TRBJ2-5,TRBV12-3/TRBV12-4,NA,TGTGCCAGCAGTACCGGGGGGCTTCCCTACGGGCAGTACTTC,CASSTGGLPYGQYF
NA,TRBJ2-1,TRBV9,TRBD1,TGTGCCAGCAGCGCCACAACCGGGACAGGGCGTAAGGGGGAGCAGTTCTTC,CASSATTGTGRKGEQFF
few,TRBJ2-2,TRBV12-3/TRBV12-4,TRBD1,TGTGCCAGCAGTTCCACCGGGACAGGGGCCACCGGGGAGCTGTTTTTT,CASSSTGTGATGELFF
few,TRBJ2-7,TRBV12-3/TRBV12-4,NA,TGTGCCAGCAGTTTTCGCAATAACTACGAGCAGTACTTC,CASSFRNNYEQYF
NA,TRBJ2-1,TRBV10-3,NA,TGTGCCATCAAGGGAAGCGGAGGTTCCAATGAGCAGTTCTTC,CAIKGSGGSNEQFF
NA,TRBJ1-2,TRBV12-3/TRBV12-4,NA,TGTGCCAGCAGTTTAGCAGGGGCACAAGGCTACACCTTC,CASSLAGAQGYTF
once,TRBJ1-4,TRBV4-1,NA,TGCGCCAGCAGCCTGGGGTTAAGTGAAAAACTGTTTTTT,CASSLGLSEKLFF